The clone carrying this TCR beta chain was counted only a few times. V lost 3 bases, J lost 5 bases, and 11 bases lay in between. The CDR3 is 14 residues long. Germline assignment: CDR1 LNHDA and CDR2 SQIVND (reference sequence). The data were taken from a study of blood T cell repertoires in COVID-19. Clones were read by immunoSEQ multiplex PCR, and TCRdb kept only the in-frame ones, dropping some. The sample has about 230,000 clones, 85% seen once. The clonotype originates from a man in his forties or fifties with acute or convalescent COVID-19. Sequencing was carried out using peripheral blood. The chain has TRBV19 and TRBJ2-1; D possibly corresponds to TRBD2 (6 bases). CDR3 in DNA: TGTGCCAGTAGTATTCTGGGAGGCAACAATGAGCAGTTCTTC. Protein: CASSILGGNNEQFF.